The 14 T cell receptor beta chains below come from one sample, sequenced in a study of blood T cell repertoires in COVID-19. Profiled with immunoSEQ multiplex PCR; TCRdb holds only in-frame clones, not every one. Counted here are under 300,000 clones, approximately 80% occurring once; the ten biggest clones make up 4% to 6%. The specimen was peripheral blood. The source is a woman over 75 with active or convalescent COVID-19.

The chain joins TRBV2 to TRBJ1-4; maybe TRBD1 (6 bases). Germline V gives CDR1 SNHLY, CDR2 FYNNEI. The CDR3 runs 14 residues. V shed 4 bases and J shed 6 bases, with 12 bases lying between them. The CDR3 here is CASSVDSVDEKLFF. The CDR3 DNA sequence: TGTGCCAGCAGTGTGGACAGCGTAGATGAAAAACTGTTTTTT.

The chain is built from TRBV2 and TRBJ2-3; TRBD1 matches 7 bases. Germline CDR1 is SNHLY and CDR2 is FYNNEI. V gave up 5 bases and J gave up 2 bases; unmatched junction bases: 4. The CDR3 is 14 residues long. CDR3 in amino acids: CASSQQGNTDTQYF. DNA for the CDR3: TGTGCCAGCAGTCAACAGGGGAACACAGATACGCAGTATTTT.

The V and J genes are TRBV5-1 and TRBJ1-4, with TRBD1 as a possible D gene (6 bases). Looked up from germline, CDR1 is SGHRS and CDR2 is YFSETQ. CDR3 length: 15 residues. V was cut by 0 bases and J by 5 bases, with 11 bases left in between. CDR3 nucleotide sequence: TGCGCCAGCAGCTTGGTGACAGGAATGAATGAAAAACTGTTTTTT. Its translation is CASSLVTGMNEKLFF.

The chain links TRBV2 to TRBJ1-2, with 8 bases identical to TRBD1. The CDR3 is made up of 14 amino acids. Losses at the gene ends were 7 bases for V and 6 bases for J; bases not matched to a gene: 10. Germline CDR1 is SNHLY and CDR2 is FYNNEI. The CDR3 sequence: CASTPRSGGHGYTF. In nucleotides, the CDR3 is TGTGCCAGCACTCCTAGGTCAGGGGGCCATGGCTACACCTTC.

The chain employs TRBV7-8 and TRBJ2-7; no firm D call. V lost 1 base and J lost 2, with 9 bases in between. In germline, CDR1 is SGHVS, CDR2 FQNEAQ. The CDR3 is made up of 14 amino acids. CDR3 nucleotides: TGTGCCAGCAGCTTAGAGTCCCAGACCTACGAGCAGTACTTC. It yields the protein CASSLESQTYEQYF.

This chain uses TRBV9 with TRBJ1-1; tentatively, D is TRBD1 (6 bases). Per the germline V gene, CDR1 is SGDLS and CDR2 is YYNGEE. The germline V and J ends were trimmed by 4 bases and 4 bases, with 17 bases remaining between them. CDR3 size: 15 residues. CDR3 in DNA: TGTGCCAGCAGCCCCGGGACATTGAGTGTCACTGAAGCTTTCTTT. Protein: CASSPGTLSVTEAFF.

This clone came up once. The chain is built from TRBV21-1 and TRBJ2-2; the table names TRBD2, a call not compared with the DNA. TRBV21-1 constitutes a pseudogene. CDR3 length: 18 residues. CDR3 nucleotide sequence: TGTGCCAGCAGCAAAGGGGTGTTAGCGGGGGCGAACACCGGGGAGCTGTTTTTT. It yields the protein CASSKGVLAGANTGELFF.

The rearrangement uses TRBV7-6 and TRBJ2-6, with D maybe TRBD2 (5 bases). This CDR3 contains 13 residues. V was clipped by 5 bases and J by 3 bases, with 5 bases between them. Germline V gene data show CDR1 as SGHVS and CDR2 as FNYEAQ. CDR3 in amino acids: CASSRGGANVLTF. CDR3 in DNA: TGTGCCAGCAGCCGGGGTGGGGCCAACGTCCTGACTTTC.

The V and J genes are TRBV10-1 and TRBJ2-2, with TRBD1 as a possible D gene (5 bases). V dropped 4 bases and J dropped 2 bases, with 17 bases sitting between them. Germline CDR1 is WNHNN and CDR2 is SYGVQD (reference sequence). This CDR3 is built from 17 residues. The CDR3: CASSGLYLTGNTGELFF. CDR3 DNA: TGCGCCAGCAGTGGGTTATATCTCACAGGAAACACCGGGGAGCTGTTTTTT.

J is TRBJ1-5 and V is TRBV28; possible D gene TRBD1, 5 bases. V shed 8 bases and J shed 5 bases, with 16 bases lying between them. The CDR3 runs to 14 residues. Germline values: CDR1 MDHEN, CDR2 SYDVKM. Here the CDR3 reads CASEKGLRDQPQHF. CDR3 DNA: TGTGCCAGCGAAAAGGGGCTCCGGGATCAGCCCCAGCATTTT.

This clone was counted a single time. The chain recombines TRBV20-1 with TRBJ1-4; no clear D. The V end was cut by 6 bases, the J end by 8 bases, with 10 bases between. This CDR3 is built from 11 residues. The germline gives CDR1 DFQATT, CDR2 SNEGSKA (reference sequence). The CDR3 sequence is CSANSDEKLFF. As DNA, the CDR3 is TGCAGTGCGAACAGTGACGAAAAACTGTTTTTT.

CDR3 DNA: TGTGCCAGCAGCTCAAACAGGGGGGAATACTACAATGAGCAGTTCTTC. Translating gives CASSSNRGEYYNEQFF. The chain links TRBV11-2 to TRBJ2-1; 8 nucleotides align to TRBD1. Germline trimming cut 4 bases from V and 3 bases from J; bases unmatched to any gene: 8. Germline V gives CDR1 SGHAT, CDR2 FQNNGV. The CDR3 covers 16 residues. Supplemented by reference TRBV11-2 and TRBJ2-1, the full variable domain reads EAGVAQSPRYKIIEKRQSVAFWCNPISGHATLYWYQQILGQGPKLLIQFQNNGVVDDSQLPKDRFSAERLKGVDSTLKIQPAKLEDSAVYLCASSSNRGEYYNEQFFGPGTRLTVL.

The chain carries TRBV4-1 and TRBJ2-7; 8 bases fit TRBD1. This CDR3 is 17 amino acids long. Germline CDR1 and CDR2: MGHRA and YSYEKL. J lost 6 bases, V lost 11 bases, and 24 bases had no gene match. The CDR3 DNA is TGCGCCCCCAGCCGCCCGACCCGAGGAGACAGGGGTGGCGAGCAGTACTTC. This encodes CAPSRPTRGDRGGEQYF.

The chain recombines TRBV11-2 with TRBJ1-4; D is unclear. The V gene's germline CDR1 is SGHAT and CDR2 FQNNGV. The CDR3 contains 15 residues. The ends were cut back, 0 bases at V and 10 bases at J, with 15 bases in the middle. The DNA for the CDR3 is TGTGCCAGCAGCTTAGAGGTGGTAGCCGGCGGAAAACTGTTTTTT. This encodes CASSLEVVAGGKLFF.